This is a list of T cell receptor beta chains from one sample in a study of T cell responses to AZD1222 COVID-19 vaccine. Repertoires were generated with immunoSEQ multiplex PCR, while TCRdb's copy carries only in-frame clones and drops some. The data contain 110,000 to 150,000 clones, more than 70% of them singletons. This specimen consisted of peripheral blood, obtained 28 days after the second AZD1222 dose. The receptors shown here come from an adult who received the AZD1222 COVID-19 vaccine. Both conserved end residues are part of each CDR3.

cdr3_aa v_call
CATSDFGPPDTQYF TRBV24-1
CATNPWDTNGYTF TRBV6-2/TRBV6-3
CASSLAAAGISYEQYF TRBV7-2
CASSLSSRVDTEAFF TRBV27
CASSPDTLSYNEQFF TRBV7-9
CASSISQGANEKLFF TRBV19
CASSESGPTEAFF TRBV6-1
CASSMDQGRGEKLFF TRBV19
CASTSSNPEQYF TRBV28
CASSPYRGEQFF TRBV13
CASSSQVNTEAFF TRBV5-1
CAWSVGSKGNTIYF TRBV30
CASSKVGRFTDTQYF TRBV21-1
CASSPRGLRGTQYF TRBV18
CASSLEVGGSYNEQFF TRBV5-4
CASSPEGRTQYF TRBV7-8
CASSPWLGGQWGNEQFF TRBV5-5
CASSPAGTGNTIYF TRBV18
CASSQQIRGTQYF TRBV4-2
CASSLTGIHQPQHF TRBV6-2/TRBV6-3
CASSESRTSQQFF TRBV2
CASSPGTYQETQYF TRBV7-7
CASSPGGRSGSYNEQFF TRBV9
CASGTGGTFNEQFF TRBV12-5
CATPTGPGANVLTF TRBV28
CATSRAGESPLHF TRBV15
CASSLGSLGFSPLHF TRBV28
CASSGGQGAYEQYF TRBV7-2
CASGHKEDSPLHF TRBV19
CASSLVLGDYEQYF TRBV7-8
CASSQEDSPGTYEQYF TRBV4-1
CASSEARDGFNEKLFF TRBV6-1
CAWSTRLTNQPQHF TRBV30
CAWGPGEVGGTDTQYF TRBV30
CASSSSRDEQYF TRBV6-5
CASRKAGESYEQYF TRBV6-5
CASSSTGRVEYEQYF TRBV5-1
CASSIASGQGGGVAFF TRBV19
CASSPQGKNTGELFF TRBV18
CASSRGSLTSTDTQYF TRBV5-4
CASSVGTVETYEQYF TRBV19
CASSQVPGNQPQHF TRBV4-3
CASSSTLATTGYNEQFF TRBV6-2/TRBV6-3
CASSQDGPYEQYF TRBV3-1/TRBV3-2
CARDGGCTSYEQYF TRBV19
CASSQWAGGVTDTQYF TRBV4-2
CASTKNVGGLQETQYF TRBV3-1/TRBV3-2
CASTGGSSYNSPLHF TRBV18
CAISRDNSGDSPLHF TRBV10-3
CASSKKGRCKDIQYF TRBV21-1
CASSSDRGSPSYNEQFF TRBV28
CASSLMGLAGGYNEQFF TRBV7-3
CASRERTYNEQFF TRBV2
CASSLPGGSGNTIYF TRBV28
CASSLRGGVTDTQYF TRBV11-3